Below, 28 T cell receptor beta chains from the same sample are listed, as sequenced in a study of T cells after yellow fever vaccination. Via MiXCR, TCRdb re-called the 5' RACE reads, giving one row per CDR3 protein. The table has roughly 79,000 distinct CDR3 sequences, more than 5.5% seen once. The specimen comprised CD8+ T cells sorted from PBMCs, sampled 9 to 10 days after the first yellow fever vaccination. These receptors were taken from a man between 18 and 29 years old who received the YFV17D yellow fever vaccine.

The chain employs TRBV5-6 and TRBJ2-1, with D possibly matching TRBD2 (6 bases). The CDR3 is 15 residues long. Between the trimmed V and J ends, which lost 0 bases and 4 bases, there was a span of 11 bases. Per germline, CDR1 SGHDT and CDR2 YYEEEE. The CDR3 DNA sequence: TGTGCCAGCAGCTTGGGGGGAGGATCTTACAATGAGCAGTTCTTC. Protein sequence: CASSLGGGSYNEQFF.

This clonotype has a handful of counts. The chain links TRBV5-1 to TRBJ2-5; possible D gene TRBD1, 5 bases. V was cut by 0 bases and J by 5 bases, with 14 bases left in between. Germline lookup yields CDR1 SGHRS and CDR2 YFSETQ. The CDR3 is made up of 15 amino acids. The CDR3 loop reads CASSLEGWPSETQYF. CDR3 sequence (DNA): TGCGCCAGCAGCTTGGAGGGGTGGCCGTCGGAGACCCAGTACTTC.

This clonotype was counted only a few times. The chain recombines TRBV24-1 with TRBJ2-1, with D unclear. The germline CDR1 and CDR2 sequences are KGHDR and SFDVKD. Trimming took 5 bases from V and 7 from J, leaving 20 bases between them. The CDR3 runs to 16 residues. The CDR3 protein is CATSAHPDRSENEQFF. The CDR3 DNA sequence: TGTGCCACCAGTGCCCACCCAGATCGGTCAGAAAATGAGCAGTTCTTC.

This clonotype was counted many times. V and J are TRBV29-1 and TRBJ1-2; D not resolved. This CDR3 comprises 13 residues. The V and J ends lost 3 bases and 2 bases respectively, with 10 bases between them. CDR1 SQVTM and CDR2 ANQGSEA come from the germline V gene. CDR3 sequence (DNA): TGCAGCGTTGACGAGGGAACCAACTATGGCTACACCTTC. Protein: CSVDEGTNYGYTF.

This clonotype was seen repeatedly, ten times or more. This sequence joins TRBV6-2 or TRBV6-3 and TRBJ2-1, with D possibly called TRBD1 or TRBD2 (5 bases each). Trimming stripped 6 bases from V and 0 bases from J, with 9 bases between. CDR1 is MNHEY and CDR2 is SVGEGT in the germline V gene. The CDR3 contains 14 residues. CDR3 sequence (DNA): TGTGCCAGCAGCCCGGGGCCCTCCTACAATGAGCAGTTCTTC. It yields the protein CASSPGPSYNEQFF.

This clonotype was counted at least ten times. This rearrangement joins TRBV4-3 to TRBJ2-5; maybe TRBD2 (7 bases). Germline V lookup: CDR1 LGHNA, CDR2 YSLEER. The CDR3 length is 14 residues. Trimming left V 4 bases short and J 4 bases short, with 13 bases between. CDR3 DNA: TGCGCCAGCAGCCTAAAGGGGGGGGTAGAGACCCAGTACTTC. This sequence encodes CASSLKGGVETQYF.

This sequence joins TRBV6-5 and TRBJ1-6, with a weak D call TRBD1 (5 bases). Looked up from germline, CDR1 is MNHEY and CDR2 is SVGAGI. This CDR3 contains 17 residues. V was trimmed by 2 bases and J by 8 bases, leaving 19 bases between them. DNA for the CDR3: TGTGCCAGCAGTTACCTCCGGGCACCAGGGAGCGATTCACCCCTCCACTTT. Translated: CASSYLRAPGSDSPLHF.

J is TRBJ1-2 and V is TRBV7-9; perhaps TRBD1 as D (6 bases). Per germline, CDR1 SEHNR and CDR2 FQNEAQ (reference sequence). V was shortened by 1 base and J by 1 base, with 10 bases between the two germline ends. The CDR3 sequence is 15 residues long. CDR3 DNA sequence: TGTGCCAGCAGCTTAGTCGGGGGGCTTAACTATGGCTACACCTTC. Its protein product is CASSLVGGLNYGYTF.

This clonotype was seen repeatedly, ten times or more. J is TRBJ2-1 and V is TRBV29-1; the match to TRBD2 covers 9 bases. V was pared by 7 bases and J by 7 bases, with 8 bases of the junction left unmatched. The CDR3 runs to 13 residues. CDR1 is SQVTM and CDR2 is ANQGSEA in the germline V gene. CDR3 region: CSARRGGRNEQFF. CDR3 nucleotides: TGCAGCGCGAGGCGGGGGGGGCGGAATGAGCAGTTCTTC.

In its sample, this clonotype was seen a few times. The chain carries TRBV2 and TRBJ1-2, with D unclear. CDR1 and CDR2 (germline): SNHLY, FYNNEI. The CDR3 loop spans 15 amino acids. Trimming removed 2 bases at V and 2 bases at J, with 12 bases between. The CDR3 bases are TGTGCCAGCAGTGAATCCGCAGCTCTAAACTATGGCTACACCTTC. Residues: CASSESAALNYGYTF. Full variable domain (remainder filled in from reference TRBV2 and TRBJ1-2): EPEVTQTPSHQVTQMGQEVILRCVPISNHLYFYWYRQILGQKVEFLVSFYNNEISEKSEIFDDQFSVERPDGSNFTLKIRSTKLEDSAMYFCASSESAALNYGYTFGSGTRLTVV.

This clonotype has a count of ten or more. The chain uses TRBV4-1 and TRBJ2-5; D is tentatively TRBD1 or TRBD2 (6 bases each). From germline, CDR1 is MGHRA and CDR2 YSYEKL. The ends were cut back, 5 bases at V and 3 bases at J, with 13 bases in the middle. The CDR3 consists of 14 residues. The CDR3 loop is CASSWRAGEETQYF. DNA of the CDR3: TGCGCCAGCAGCTGGAGGGCAGGGGAAGAGACCCAGTACTTC.

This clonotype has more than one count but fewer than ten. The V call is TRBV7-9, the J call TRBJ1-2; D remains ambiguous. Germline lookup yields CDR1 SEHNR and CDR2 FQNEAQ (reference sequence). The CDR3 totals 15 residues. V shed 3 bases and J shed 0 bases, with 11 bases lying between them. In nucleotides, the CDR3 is TGTGCCAGCAGCTTGGGCCGGCCAGCTAACTATGGCTACACCTTC. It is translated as CASSLGRPANYGYTF.

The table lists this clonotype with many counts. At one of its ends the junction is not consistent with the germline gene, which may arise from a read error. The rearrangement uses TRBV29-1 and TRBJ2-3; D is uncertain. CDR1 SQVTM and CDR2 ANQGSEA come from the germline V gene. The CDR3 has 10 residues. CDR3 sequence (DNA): TGCAGCGTTGCCGCGGCTGCAGACGATTTT. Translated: CSVAAAADDF.

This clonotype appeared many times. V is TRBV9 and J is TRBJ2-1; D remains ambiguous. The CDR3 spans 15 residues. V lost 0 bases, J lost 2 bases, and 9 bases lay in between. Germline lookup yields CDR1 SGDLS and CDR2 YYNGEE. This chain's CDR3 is CASSVEGATYNEQFF. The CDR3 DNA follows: TGTGCCAGCAGCGTAGAGGGTGCAACCTACAATGAGCAGTTCTTC.

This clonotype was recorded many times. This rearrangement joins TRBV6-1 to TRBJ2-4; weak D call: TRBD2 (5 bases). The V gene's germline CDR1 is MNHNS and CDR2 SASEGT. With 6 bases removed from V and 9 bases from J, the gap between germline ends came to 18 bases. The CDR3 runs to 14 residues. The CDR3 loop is CASRPRTAVGIQYF. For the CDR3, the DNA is TGTGCCAGCAGGCCCCGTACAGCGGTGGGCATTCAGTACTTC.

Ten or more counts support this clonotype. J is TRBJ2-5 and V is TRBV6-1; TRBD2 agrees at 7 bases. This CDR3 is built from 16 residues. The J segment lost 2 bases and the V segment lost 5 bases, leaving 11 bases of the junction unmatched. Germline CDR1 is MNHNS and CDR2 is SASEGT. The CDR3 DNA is TGTGCCAGCAGTCAACTGGGGGGGTCTATTCAAGAGACCCAGTACTTC. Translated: CASSQLGGSIQETQYF.

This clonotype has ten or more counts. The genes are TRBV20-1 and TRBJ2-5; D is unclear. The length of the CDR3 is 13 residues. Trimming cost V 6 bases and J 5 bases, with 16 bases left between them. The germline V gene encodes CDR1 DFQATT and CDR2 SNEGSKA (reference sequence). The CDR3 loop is CSAIPLGFETQYF. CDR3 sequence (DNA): TGCAGTGCCATCCCCTTAGGGTTCGAGACCCAGTACTTC.

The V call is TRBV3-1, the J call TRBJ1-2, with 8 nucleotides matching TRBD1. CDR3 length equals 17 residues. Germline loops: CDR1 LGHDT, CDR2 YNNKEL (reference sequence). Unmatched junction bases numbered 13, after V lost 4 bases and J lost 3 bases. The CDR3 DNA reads TGTGCCAGCAGCCCGCGGACAGGGAGGCCCGGGCACTATGGCTACACCTTC. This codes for CASSPRTGRPGHYGYTF.

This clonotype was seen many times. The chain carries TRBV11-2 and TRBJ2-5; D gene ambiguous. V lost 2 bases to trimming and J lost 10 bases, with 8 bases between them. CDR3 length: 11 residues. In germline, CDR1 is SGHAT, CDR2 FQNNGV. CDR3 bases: TGTGCCAGCAGCTTAACGGGCGACCAGTACTTC. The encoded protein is CASSLTGDQYF.

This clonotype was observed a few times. CDR3 sequence (DNA): TGCAGCGTTGCTTCTCAGGGGGACAGTATAGGCGAGCAGTACGTC. Translation gives CSVASQGDSIGEQYV. The rearrangement joins TRBV29-1 to TRBJ2-7, with 7 nucleotides matching TRBD1. Per germline, CDR1 SQVTM and CDR2 ANQGSEA. V dropped 4 bases and J dropped 6; count of bases not matched to a gene: 15. The CDR3 has 15 residues.

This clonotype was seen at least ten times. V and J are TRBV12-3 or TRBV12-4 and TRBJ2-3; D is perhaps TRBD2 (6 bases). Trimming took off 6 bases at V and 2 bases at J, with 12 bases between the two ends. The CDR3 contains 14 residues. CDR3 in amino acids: CASSVVAATDTQYF. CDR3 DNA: TGTGCCAGCAGCGTAGTAGCGGCCACAGATACGCAGTATTTT.

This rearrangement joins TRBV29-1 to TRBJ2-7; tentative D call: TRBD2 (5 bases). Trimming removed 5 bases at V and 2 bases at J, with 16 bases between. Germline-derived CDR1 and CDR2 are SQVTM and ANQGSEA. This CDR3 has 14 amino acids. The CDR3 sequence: CSVLGEDWTYEQYF. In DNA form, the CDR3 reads TGCAGCGTTCTCGGGGAAGATTGGACCTACGAGCAGTACTTC.

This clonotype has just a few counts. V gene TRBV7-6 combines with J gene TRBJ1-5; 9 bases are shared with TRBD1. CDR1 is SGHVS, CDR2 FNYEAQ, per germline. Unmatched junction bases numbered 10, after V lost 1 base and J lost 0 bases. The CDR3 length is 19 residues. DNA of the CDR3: TGTGCCAGCAGCTTAGGAGACGGGACAGGGAGCTATAGCAATCAGCCCCAGCATTTT. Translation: CASSLGDGTGSYSNQPQHF.

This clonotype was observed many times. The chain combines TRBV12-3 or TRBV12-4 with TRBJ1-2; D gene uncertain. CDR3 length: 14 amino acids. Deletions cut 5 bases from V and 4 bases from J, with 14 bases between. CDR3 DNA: TGTGCCAGCAGTGCCCGGGAGGCTATCTATGGCTACACCTTC. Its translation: CASSAREAIYGYTF.

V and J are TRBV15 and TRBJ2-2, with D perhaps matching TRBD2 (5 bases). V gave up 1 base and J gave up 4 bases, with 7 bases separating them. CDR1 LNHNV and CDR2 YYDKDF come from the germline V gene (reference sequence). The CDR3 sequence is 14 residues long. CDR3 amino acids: CATSRGRGTGELFF. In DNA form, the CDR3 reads TGTGCCACCAGCAGAGGTCGGGGCACCGGGGAGCTGTTTTTT.

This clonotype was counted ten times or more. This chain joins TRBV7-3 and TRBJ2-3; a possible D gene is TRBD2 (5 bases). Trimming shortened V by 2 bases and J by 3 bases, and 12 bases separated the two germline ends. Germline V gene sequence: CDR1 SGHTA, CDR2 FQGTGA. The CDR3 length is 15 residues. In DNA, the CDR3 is TGTGCCAGCAGCTTAGCAAATAGCGTGACAGATACGCAGTATTTT. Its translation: CASSLANSVTDTQYF.

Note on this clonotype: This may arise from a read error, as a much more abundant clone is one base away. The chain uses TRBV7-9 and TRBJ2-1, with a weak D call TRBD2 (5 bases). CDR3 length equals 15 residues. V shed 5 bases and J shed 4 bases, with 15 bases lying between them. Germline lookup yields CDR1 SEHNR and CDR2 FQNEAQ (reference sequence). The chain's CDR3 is CASSPGIPLYNEQFF. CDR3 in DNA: TGTGCCAGCAGCCCCGGGATACCGTTATACAATGAGCAGTTCTTC. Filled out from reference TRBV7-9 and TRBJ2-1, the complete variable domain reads DTGVSQNPRHKITKRGQNVTFRCDPISEHNRLYWYRQTLGQGPEFLTYFQNEAQLEKSRLLSDRFSAERPKGSFSTLEIQRTEQGDSAMYLCASSPGIPLYNEQFFGPGTRLTVL.

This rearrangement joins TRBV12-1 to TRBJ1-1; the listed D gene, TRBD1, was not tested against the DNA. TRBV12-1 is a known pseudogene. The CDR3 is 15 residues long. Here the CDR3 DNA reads TGTGCCAGCGGCTTTGGGCTCCCCGGGGGCACTGAAGCTTTCTTT. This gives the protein CASGFGLPGGTEAFF.